The source of this TCR beta chain is a study of T cells in Graves' hyperthyroidism and ophthalmopathy. Study results and limitations: The blood repertoire included most of the expanded thyroid clonotypes above 0.001.

Patients between 18 and 65 years old had hyperthyroidism, newly diagnosed and lasting under 2 months. The diagnoses drew upon clinical symptoms, serum thyroxine and TRAb, thyroid ultrasound and orbital computed tomography. Trimming shortened V by 5 bases and J by 0 bases, and 8 bases separated the two germline ends. The CDR3 is made up of 14 amino acids. CDR1 and CDR2 (germline): MGHRA, YSYEKL. Template material for amplifying TCR beta CDR3 regions consisted of RNA transcripts. The TCR CDR3 first-round RT-PCR relied on the HTBI primer set. A single record per CDR3 protein comes from TCRdb applying MiXCR to the multiplex PCR reads. The repertoire holds some 350,000 distinct CDR3 sequences, with roughly 19% as singletons. This clonotype has ten or more counts. Its antigen remains unknown.

Sequences were obtained from blood. The receptor was derived from a woman under 30 with Graves' hyperthyroidism. The V call is TRBV4-1, the J call TRBJ1-5; possible D gene TRBD1, 6 bases. The CDR3 loop is CASSETGSNQPQHF. The CDR3 coding sequence is TGCGCCAGCAGCGAGACAGGTAGCAATCAGCCCCAGCATTTT.